One and the same sample provided the 31 T cell receptor beta chains below, sequenced in a study of T cells in narcolepsy. TCRdb's table, derived via immunoSEQ multiplex PCR, lists solely in-frame clones and lacks some. The profile shows some 30,000 clones, approximately 80% of them singletons. Sequenced material: CD45RA- memory CD4+ T cells from PBMCs. The receptors derive from a human donor with narcolepsy.

This chain links TRBV7-9 with TRBJ1-3; no firm D call. The CDR3 contains 14 residues. The ends were cut back, 5 bases at V and 1 base at J, with 9 bases in the middle. Germline CDR1 reads SEHNR; CDR2 reads FQNEAQ (reference sequence). CDR3 coding DNA: TGTGCCAGCAGCGCTCCGCTTTCTGGAAACACCATATATTTT. Its translation: CASSAPLSGNTIYF. The variable domain in full, with the rest retrieved from reference TRBV7-9 and TRBJ1-3, is DTGVSQNPRHKITKRGQNVTFRCDPISEHNRLYWYRQTLGQGPEFLTYFQNEAQLEKSRLLSDRFSAERPKGSFSTLEIQRTEQGDSAMYLCASSAPLSGNTIYFGEGSWLTVV.

V usage is TRBV7-2 and J usage is TRBJ2-5; 15 bases agree with TRBD2. Trimming took 4 bases from V and 7 from J; bases not matched to a gene: 7. Germline-derived CDR1 and CDR2 are SGHTA and FQGNSA. CDR3 length: 16 amino acids. The CDR3 DNA follows: TGTGCCAGCAGCTGGGGGACTAGCGGGGGGACCGGGACCCAGTACTTC. Its translation is CASSWGTSGGTGTQYF.

This clone was observed a single time. The CDR3 coding sequence is TGCAGCGCCCCGGGGGCAGGGAATGACTATGGCTACACCTTC. It yields the protein CSAPGAGNDYGYTF. This chain connects TRBV29-1 to TRBJ1-2; D possibly corresponds to TRBD1 (6 bases). Germline V gives CDR1 SQVTM, CDR2 ANQGSEA. The germline V and J ends were trimmed by 7 bases and 3 bases, with 18 bases remaining between them. This CDR3 is 14 amino acids long.

The chain employs TRBV2 and TRBJ1-2; perhaps TRBD1 as D (6 bases). The CDR3 length is 17 residues. V gave up 6 bases and J gave up 0 bases, with 20 bases separating them. Germline V gene sequence: CDR1 SNHLY, CDR2 FYNNEI. The CDR3 DNA follows: TGTGCCAGCAGGAAGGACAGCGCGGCCTCCACTAACTATGGCTACACCTTC. Translated: CASRKDSAASTNYGYTF.

The DNA for the CDR3 is TGTGCCAGCAGCCCCGGACTAGCGAACACCGGGGAGCTGTTTTTT. It encodes CASSPGLANTGELFF. The V gene is TRBV7-3, the J gene TRBJ2-2, with TRBD2 matching 7 bases. J was trimmed by 0 bases and V by 5 bases; bases with no gene match: 3. The CDR3 runs 15 residues. Germline-derived CDR1 and CDR2 are SGHTA and FQGTGA.

The chain employs TRBV5-1 and TRBJ2-7; a weak D match, TRBD2 (5 bases). The germline gives CDR1 SGHRS, CDR2 YFSETQ. This CDR3 spans 15 amino acids. Trimming removed 4 bases at V and 4 bases at J, with 18 bases between. The CDR3 reads CASSPNAGGPYEQYF. For the CDR3, the DNA is TGCGCCAGCAGCCCAAACGCAGGAGGACCTTACGAGCAGTACTTC.

The genes are TRBV6-5 and TRBJ2-5; no definite D call. Germline V CDR1 and CDR2: MNHEY, SVGAGI. Trimming took off 0 bases at V and 5 bases at J, with 10 bases between the two ends. The CDR3 runs 14 residues. The CDR3 DNA is TGTGCCAGCAGTTACTCCGAGGAACGGGAGACCCAGTACTTC. The encoded protein is CASSYSEERETQYF.

The gene calls are TRBV9 and TRBJ1-4; no clear D gene. This CDR3 contains 16 residues. V lost 3 bases, J lost 0 bases, and 12 bases lay in between. Germline CDR1 reads SGDLS; CDR2 reads YYNGEE. The chain's CDR3 is CASSGSGTTTNEKLFF. For the CDR3, the DNA is TGTGCCAGCAGCGGTTCAGGTACCACAACTAATGAAAAACTGTTTTTT.

The chain carries TRBV6-5 and TRBJ1-1, with D possibly TRBD1 on 6 matching bases. V was cut by 5 bases and J by 0 bases, with 7 bases left in between. The CDR3 has 13 amino acids. Germline assignment: CDR1 MNHEY and CDR2 SVGAGI. The CDR3 DNA reads as TGTGCCAGCAGTGACAGGATGAACACTGAAGCTTTCTTT. It codes for CASSDRMNTEAFF.

The chain uses TRBV25-1 and TRBJ1-6, with D unresolved. Germline CDR1 and CDR2: MGHDK and SYGVNS. V was cut by 4 bases and J by 9 bases, with 16 bases left in between. The CDR3 runs 15 residues. The CDR3 spells CASSGEPPGGSPLHF. Here the CDR3 DNA reads TGTGCCAGCAGTGGAGAACCCCCCGGCGGTTCACCCCTCCACTTT.

This clone was seen more than once but under ten times. Its ends do not fully match the called genes, so a read error is possible. This chain links TRBV19 with TRBJ1-1; D unclear. CDR1 and CDR2 (germline): LNHDA, SQIVND (reference sequence). The CDR3 is 11 residues long. The CDR3: CASSPSSHQIF. The DNA for the CDR3 is TGTGCCAGTAGTCCCTCTTCCCATCAAATATTT.

This clone was observed once. The V call is TRBV11-3, the J call TRBJ1-1; D is perhaps TRBD1 (5 bases). The CDR3 has 14 residues. V was cut by 5 bases and J by 0 bases, with 10 bases left in between. Germline assignment: CDR1 SGHNT and CDR2 YENEEA. The CDR3 DNA is TGTGCCAGCAGCCCAGGGAATATGAACACTGAAGCTTTCTTT. Translation gives CASSPGNMNTEAFF.

The gene calls are TRBV6-1 and TRBJ1-2; TRBD1 might be the D (5 bases). Germline loops: CDR1 MNHNS, CDR2 SASEGT. Deletions cut 7 bases from V and 4 bases from J, with 13 bases between. CDR3 length equals 13 residues. CDR3 DNA sequence: TGTGCCAGCAAGACAGCCCGGCTCTATGGCTACACCTTC. It yields the protein CASKTARLYGYTF.

The V gene is TRBV7-3, the J gene TRBJ2-5, with D unresolved. Germline CDR1 and CDR2: SGHTA and FQGTGA. This CDR3 is built from 15 residues. The ends were cut back, 0 bases at V and 4 bases at J, with 12 bases in the middle. The CDR3 here is CASSLTASPGETQYF. In DNA, the CDR3 is TGTGCCAGCAGCTTAACTGCCAGCCCTGGAGAGACCCAGTACTTC.

The rearrangement uses TRBV7-2 and TRBJ2-3, with D hard to call. Trimming took off 0 bases at V and 12 bases at J, with 10 bases between the two ends. This CDR3 has 12 amino acids. Germline CDR1 and CDR2: SGHTA and FQGNSA. The CDR3 bases are TGTGCCAGCAGCTTAGCTCCCGTTATCCAGTATTTT. Its protein product is CASSLAPVIQYF.

The chain is built from TRBV7-2 and TRBJ2-3, with 8 bases lining up with TRBD1. V dropped 1 base and J dropped 5; count of bases not matched to a gene: 8. The CDR3 contains 16 residues. Germline V gene data show CDR1 as SGHTA and CDR2 as FQGNSA. The CDR3 DNA reads as TGTGCCAGCAGCTTAGAAGGGGCAGGGGGCAAAGATACGCAGTATTTT. This sequence encodes CASSLEGAGGKDTQYF.

V gene TRBV2 combines with J gene TRBJ2-7; D gene ambiguous. The CDR3 sequence is 11 residues long. Per the germline V gene, CDR1 is SNHLY and CDR2 is FYNNEI. V was cut by 5 bases and J by 0 bases, with 2 bases left in between. CDR3 nucleotides: TGTGCCAGCAGTTCCTCCTACGAGCAGTACTTC. Its translation: CASSSSYEQYF.

The V and J genes are TRBV30 and TRBJ1-1; D is uncertain. Germline V lookup: CDR1 GTSNPN, CDR2 SVGIG (reference sequence). The CDR3 runs 13 residues. Between the trimmed V and J ends, which lost 1 base and 1 base, there was a span of 7 bases. CDR3 sequence: CAWSAVQNTEAFF. CDR3 in DNA: TGTGCCTGGAGTGCGGTCCAGAACACTGAAGCTTTCTTT.

The chain couples TRBV14 to TRBJ2-7; D is undetermined. Trimming removed 0 bases from V and 0 bases from J, with 9 bases in between. Germline V lookup: CDR1 SGHDN, CDR2 FVKESK. The CDR3 has 15 residues. CDR3 nucleotides: TGTGCCAGCAGCCAAGAGTCATCCAACTCCTACGAGCAGTACTTC. Protein product: CASSQESSNSYEQYF. Together with reference TRBV14 and TRBJ2-7, the CDR3 gives the full variable domain: EAGVTQFPSHSVIEKGQTVTLRCDPISGHDNLYWYRRVMGKEIKFLLHFVKESKQDESGMPNNRFLAERTGGTYSTLKVQPAELEDSGVYFCASSQESSNSYEQYFGPGTRLTVT.

V usage is TRBV9 and J usage is TRBJ1-3, with D hard to call. Germline V gives CDR1 SGDLS, CDR2 YYNGEE. Between the trimmed V and J ends, which lost 3 bases and 0 bases, there was a span of 13 bases. The CDR3 covers 16 residues. The CDR3 nucleotides are TGTGCCAGCAGCGCGGACCCTAGAGGCTCTGGAAACACCATATATTTT. Translating gives CASSADPRGSGNTIYF.

V and J are TRBV11-2 and TRBJ1-1, with D perhaps matching TRBD1 (5 bases). CDR1 and CDR2 from the germline V gene are SGHAT and FQNNGV. CDR3 size: 13 residues. Trimming cost V 5 bases and J 6 bases, with 13 bases left between them. CDR3 in amino acids: CASSLVGDAEAFF. The CDR3 nucleotides are TGTGCCAGCAGCCTAGTTGGGGACGCTGAAGCTTTCTTT.

The chain couples TRBV11-3 to TRBJ1-6, with D unresolved. V dropped 2 bases and J dropped 8 bases, with 13 bases sitting between them. This CDR3 is built from 15 residues. Germline V CDR1 and CDR2: SGHNT, YENEEA. DNA for the CDR3: TGTGCCAGCAGCTTACAATCGGGGAGTGATTCACCCCTCCACTTT. Its protein product is CASSLQSGSDSPLHF.

The chain recombines TRBV5-1 with TRBJ2-3; no firm D call. V lost 4 bases and J 3 bases, leaving 12 bases between the germline ends. The CDR3 runs 14 residues. CDR1 and CDR2 from the germline V gene are SGHRS and YFSETQ. Here the CDR3 DNA reads TGCGCCAGCAGCGAGGTGGTGAGGACAGATACGCAGTATTTT. Translation: CASSEVVRTDTQYF.

This sequence joins TRBV11-3 and TRBJ2-2; D ambiguous. The germline gives CDR1 SGHNT, CDR2 YENEEA. This CDR3 has 14 amino acids. The germline V and J ends were trimmed by 1 base and 1 base, with 4 bases remaining between them. DNA of the CDR3: TGTGCCAGCAGCTTAGCAGGGAACACCGGGGAGCTGTTTTTT. This encodes CASSLAGNTGELFF. The variable domain in full, with the rest retrieved from reference TRBV11-3 and TRBJ2-2, is EAGVVQSPRYKIIEKKQPVAFWCNPISGHNTLYWYLQNLGQGPELLIRYENEEAVDDSQLPKDRFSAERLKGVDSTLKIQPAELGDSAVYLCASSLAGNTGELFFGEGSRLTVL.

This rearrangement joins TRBV5-5 to TRBJ1-3; D unresolved. Germline V gene data show CDR1 as SGHKS and CDR2 as YYEKEE (reference sequence). This CDR3 region has 16 residues. Trimming cost V 0 bases and J 0 bases, with 10 bases left between them. DNA of the CDR3: TGTGCCAGCAGCTTGGGGACGGGAACCTCTGGAAACACCATATATTTT. Protein: CASSLGTGTSGNTIYF. The full variable domain, rest sourced from reference TRBV5-5 and TRBJ1-3, is DAGVTQSPTHLIKTRGQQVTLRCSPISGHKSVSWYQQVLGQGPQFIFQYYEKEERGRGNFPDRFSARQFPNYSSELNVNALLLGDSALYLCASSLGTGTSGNTIYFGEGSWLTVV.

This chain connects TRBV18 to TRBJ2-7, with 10 bases matching TRBD1. The CDR3 loop spans 14 amino acids. The J segment lost 5 bases and the V segment lost 3 bases, leaving 4 bases of the junction unmatched. CDR1 KGHSH and CDR2 LQKENI come from the germline V gene. In nucleotides, the CDR3 is TGTGCCAGCTCACCCGGACAGGGGGTTAACGAGCAGTACGTC. This encodes CASSPGQGVNEQYV.

The chain links TRBV7-9 to TRBJ2-7; a weak D match, TRBD2 (6 bases). CDR1 and CDR2 from the germline V gene are SEHNR and FQNEAQ (reference sequence). The CDR3 runs 11 residues. V was pared by 8 bases and J by 4 bases, with 9 bases between. The CDR3 spells CASGGSYEQYV. In DNA, the CDR3 is TGTGCCAGCGGAGGGTCGTACGAGCAGTACGTC.

The chain links TRBV6-1 to TRBJ1-6, with 8 bases matching TRBD1. V was clipped by 6 bases and J by 10 bases; unmatched bases: 8. This CDR3 has 14 amino acids. Germline V gene sequence: CDR1 MNHNS, CDR2 SASEGT. CDR3 coding DNA: TGTGCCAGCAGATTAACACAGGGGGAATCACCCCTCCACTTT. It translates to CASRLTQGESPLHF.

The gene calls are TRBV28 and TRBJ2-5; possible D gene TRBD2, 6 bases. Germline loops: CDR1 MDHEN, CDR2 SYDVKM. With 3 bases removed from V and 5 bases from J, the gap between germline ends came to 13 bases. This CDR3 has 14 amino acids. The chain's CDR3 is CASSFGSRGETQYF. Here the CDR3 DNA reads TGTGCCAGCAGTTTTGGGTCCCGGGGGGAGACCCAGTACTTC.

This CDR3 reads CASSLREDTDTQYF. The CDR3 nucleotides are TGCGCCAGCAGCCTGAGGGAGGACACAGATACGCAGTATTTT. The gene calls are TRBV4-1 and TRBJ2-3; a weak D match, TRBD2 (6 bases). V lost 4 bases, J lost 2 bases, and 10 bases lay in between. The CDR3 extends over 14 amino acids. From germline, CDR1 is MGHRA and CDR2 YSYEKL.

V usage is TRBV5-4 and J usage is TRBJ2-1, with 7 bases identical to TRBD1. With 2 bases clipped from V and 10 bases from J, the junction kept 12 bases outside the gene matches. Germline lookup yields CDR1 SGHNT and CDR2 YYREEE (reference sequence). This CDR3 region has 15 residues. The DNA of the CDR3 is TGTGCCAGCAGCTTTCCGGGACAGAGTAAGCAGGAGCAGTTCTTC. Protein: CASSFPGQSKQEQFF. Full variable domain (outside the CDR3, taken from reference TRBV5-4 and TRBJ2-1): ETGVTQSPTHLIKTRGQQVTLRCSSQSGHNTVSWYQQALGQGPQFIFQYYREEENGRGNFPPRFSGLQFPNYSSELNVNALELDDSALYLCASSFPGQSKQEQFFGPGTRLTVL.